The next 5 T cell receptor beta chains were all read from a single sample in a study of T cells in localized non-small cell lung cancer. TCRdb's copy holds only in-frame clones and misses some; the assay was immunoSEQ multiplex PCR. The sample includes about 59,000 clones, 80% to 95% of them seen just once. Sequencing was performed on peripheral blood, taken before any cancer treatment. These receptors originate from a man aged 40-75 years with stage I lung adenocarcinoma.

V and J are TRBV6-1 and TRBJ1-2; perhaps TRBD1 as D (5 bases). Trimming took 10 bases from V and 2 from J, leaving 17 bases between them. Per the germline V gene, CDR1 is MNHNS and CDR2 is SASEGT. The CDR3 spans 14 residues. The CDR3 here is CATSPQGVNYGYTF. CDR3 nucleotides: TGTGCCACCTCACCGCAGGGTGTCAACTATGGCTACACCTTC.

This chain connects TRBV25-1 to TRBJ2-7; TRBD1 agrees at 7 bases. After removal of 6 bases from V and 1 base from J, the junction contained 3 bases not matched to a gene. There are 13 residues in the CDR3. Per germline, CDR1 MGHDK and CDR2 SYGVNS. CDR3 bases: TGTGCCAGCAGGATGACAGGGTCCTACGAGCAGTACTTC. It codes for CASRMTGSYEQYF.

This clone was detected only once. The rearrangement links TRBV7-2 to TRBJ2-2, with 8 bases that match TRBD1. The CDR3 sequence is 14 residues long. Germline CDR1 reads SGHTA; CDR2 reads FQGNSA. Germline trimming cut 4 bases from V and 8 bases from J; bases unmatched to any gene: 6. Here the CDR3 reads CASSWTGTGGELFF. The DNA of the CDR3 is TGTGCCAGCAGCTGGACCGGGACAGGAGGGGAGCTGTTTTTT.

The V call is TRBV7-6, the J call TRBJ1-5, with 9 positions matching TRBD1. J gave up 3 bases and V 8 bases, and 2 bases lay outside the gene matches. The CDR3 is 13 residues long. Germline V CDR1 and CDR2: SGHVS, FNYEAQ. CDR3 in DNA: TGTGCCAGCGGACAGGGGCACAATCAGCCCCAGCATTTT. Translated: CASGQGHNQPQHF. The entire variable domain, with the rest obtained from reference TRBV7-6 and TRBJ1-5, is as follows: GAGVSQSPRYKVTKRGQDVALRCDPISGHVSLYWYRQALGQGPEFLTYFNYEAQQDKSGLPNDRFSAERPEGSISTLTIQRTEQRDSAMYRCASGQGHNQPQHFGDGTRLSIL.

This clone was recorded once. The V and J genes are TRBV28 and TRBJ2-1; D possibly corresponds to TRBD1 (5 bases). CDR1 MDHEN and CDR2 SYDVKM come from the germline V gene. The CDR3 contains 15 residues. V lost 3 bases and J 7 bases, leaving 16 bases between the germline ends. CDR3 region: CASSLNLAGKNEQFF. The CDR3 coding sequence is TGTGCCAGCAGTTTGAACCTGGCAGGGAAGAATGAGCAGTTCTTC.